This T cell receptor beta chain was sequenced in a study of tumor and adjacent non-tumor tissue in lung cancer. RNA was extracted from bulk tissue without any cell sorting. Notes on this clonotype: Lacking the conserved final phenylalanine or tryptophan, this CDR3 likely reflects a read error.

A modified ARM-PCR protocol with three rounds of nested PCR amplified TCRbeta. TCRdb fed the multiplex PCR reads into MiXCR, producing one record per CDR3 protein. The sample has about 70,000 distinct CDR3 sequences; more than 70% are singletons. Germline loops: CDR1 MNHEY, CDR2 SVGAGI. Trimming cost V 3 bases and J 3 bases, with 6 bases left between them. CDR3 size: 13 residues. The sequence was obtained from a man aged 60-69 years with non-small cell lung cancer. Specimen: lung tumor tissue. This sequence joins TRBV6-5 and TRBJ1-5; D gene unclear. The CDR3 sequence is CASSYGHNQPQHL. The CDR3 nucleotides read TGTGCCAGCAGTTATGGGCACAATCAGCCCCAGCATCTT.